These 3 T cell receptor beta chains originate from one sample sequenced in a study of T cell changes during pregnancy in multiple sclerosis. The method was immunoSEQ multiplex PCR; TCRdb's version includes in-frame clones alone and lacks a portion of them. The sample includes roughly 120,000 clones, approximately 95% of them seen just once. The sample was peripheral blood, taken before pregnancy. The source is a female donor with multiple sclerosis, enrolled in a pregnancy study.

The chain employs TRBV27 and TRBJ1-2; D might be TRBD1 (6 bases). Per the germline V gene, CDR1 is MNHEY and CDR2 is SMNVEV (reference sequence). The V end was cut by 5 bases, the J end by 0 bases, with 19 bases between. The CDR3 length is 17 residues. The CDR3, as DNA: TGTGCCAGCAGTCCGATCCCCCACAGGGATACTAACTATGGCTACACCTTC. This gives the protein CASSPIPHRDTNYGYTF.

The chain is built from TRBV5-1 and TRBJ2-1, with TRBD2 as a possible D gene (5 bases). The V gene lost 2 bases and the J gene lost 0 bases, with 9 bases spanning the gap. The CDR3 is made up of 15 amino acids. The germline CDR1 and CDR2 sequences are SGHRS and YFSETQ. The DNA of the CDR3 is TGCGCCAGCAGCTTAGGCCTAGCCTCCTACAATGAGCAGTTCTTC. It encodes CASSLGLASYNEQFF.

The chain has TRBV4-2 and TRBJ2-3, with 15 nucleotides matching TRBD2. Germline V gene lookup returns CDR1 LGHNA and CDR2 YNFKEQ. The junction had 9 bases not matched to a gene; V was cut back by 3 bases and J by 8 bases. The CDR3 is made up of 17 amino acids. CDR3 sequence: CASSQEGGLAGGRTQYF. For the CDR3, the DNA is TGTGCCAGCAGCCAGGAAGGGGGACTAGCGGGAGGACGTACGCAGTATTTT.